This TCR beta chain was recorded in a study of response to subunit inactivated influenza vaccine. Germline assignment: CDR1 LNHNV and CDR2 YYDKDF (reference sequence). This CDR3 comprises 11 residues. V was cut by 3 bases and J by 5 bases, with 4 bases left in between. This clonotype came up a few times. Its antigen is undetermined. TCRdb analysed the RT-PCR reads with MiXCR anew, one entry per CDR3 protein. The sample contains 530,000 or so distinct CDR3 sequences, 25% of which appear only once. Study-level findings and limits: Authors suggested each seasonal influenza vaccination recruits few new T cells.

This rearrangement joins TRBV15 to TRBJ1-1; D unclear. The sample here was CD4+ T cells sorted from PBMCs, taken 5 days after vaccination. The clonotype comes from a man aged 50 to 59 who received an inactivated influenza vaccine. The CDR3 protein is CATSRGTEAFF. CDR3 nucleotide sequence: TGTGCCACCAGCAGGGGAACTGAAGCTTTCTTT.